This section outlines one T cell receptor beta chain sequence together with its context. Its cognate antigen is unknown. The sample belongs to a study of lymphopenia after photon versus proton radiotherapy. General study results and limits: Post-nadir TCR diversity decline inversely tracked overall survival among those who died. Better survival with proton therapy was suggested as possible, not demonstrated. Under photons, naive T cells and diversity fell while effector/memory populations rose. Post-nadir diversity loss with photons came from oligoclonal expansion, particularly CD8+ Temra cells.

Produced via immunoSEQ multiplex PCR; TCRdb's table is partial and in-frame only. The sample lists 52,000 or so clones; more than 85% were seen once. The CDR3 length is 14 residues. Per the germline V gene, CDR1 is SGHNT and CDR2 is YENEEA. V dropped 0 bases and J dropped 1 base, with 7 bases sitting between them. The rearrangement uses TRBV11-3 and TRBJ2-7; D is unresolved. Sequences were derived from peripheral blood, sampled from a patient treated with photon-based radiotherapy. The TCR originated in a middle-aged woman with cholangiocarcinoma. CDR3 residues: CASSLEGQSYEQYF. DNA for the CDR3: TGTGCCAGCAGCTTAGAAGGGCAATCCTACGAGCAGTACTTC.